The subject of this entry is one TCR beta chain. Antigen unknown. Clones were sequenced by immunoSEQ multiplex PCR, and TCRdb holds only the in-frame ones, with some missing. The table has 300,000 or so clones, roughly 90% seen once. The data belong to a study of cytomegalovirus exposure and HLA in healthy donors. Across the whole study: The same platform as the approximately 700 first-cohort repertoires was used for the 120 or so validation repertoires, a later analysis reported. Regarding the study as a whole: In the 120 validation repertoires, approximately 94% of cluster scores exceeded 0, per a later analysis. Rare sequences made up most TCRs, while some public TCRs were found in many donors. It was 150 to 200 TCR beta chains that were listed as cytomegalovirus-associated.

The trim removed 2 bases at V and 7 bases at J, leaving 2 bases unmatched. Germline-derived CDR1 and CDR2 are ENHRY and SYGVKD. This CDR3 is 13 amino acids long. The chain links TRBV10-3 to TRBJ2-1; TRBD1 matches 7 bases. This clonotype originated in a man aged 25-40 years in good health and CMV-seronegative. Sequencing was carried out using PBMCs. CDR3 sequence: CAISETGANEQFF. CDR3 coding DNA: TGTGCCATCAGTGAGACAGGGGCGAATGAGCAGTTCTTC.